These 32 T cell receptor beta chains were sequenced from one sample in a study of T-cell reconstitution after alpha-beta-depleted transplantation in children (dated by TCRdb to about 2016). This sample's treatment or condition label indicates: allogeneic hematopoietic cell transplantation with graft depleted of TCRalphabeta T cells and CD19 B cells. The library was generated by PCR. The listed sequencing device is Illumina HiSeq 2500. To normalize quantification of the TCRbeta repertoire, the TCR libraries were built with molecular barcoding that relied on unique molecular identifiers. Clones were called with MiXCR by TCRdb after fastp trimmed the public reads at Q25, and only in-frame beta chains were retained. CDR3 protein duplicates are merged, each entry listing the most common genes and DNA. The sample includes 200,000 to 250,000 distinct CDR3 sequences, with about a tenth observed a single time. The ten most abundant clones make up approximately 30% of the sample.

Specimen: PBMCs, collected before TCRalphabeta/CD19-depleted stem cell transplant. The receptors were sampled from a child in the first two years of life with acute myeloid leukemia, due to receive a stem cell transplant.

This clonotype has at least ten counts. The V gene is TRBV5-1, the J gene TRBJ2-5, with D possibly being TRBD1 (5 bases). The CDR3 covers 13 residues. The V and J ends lost 9 bases and 2 bases respectively, with 14 bases between them. Germline CDR1 reads SGHRS; CDR2 reads YFSETQ. CDR3: CATRALSQETQYF. The CDR3 bases are TGCGCCACCAGGGCCCTCAGTCAAGAGACCCAGTACTTC.

This clonotype showed up many times. The chain has TRBV27 and TRBJ2-5; D is undetermined. V lost 3 bases and J 7 bases, leaving 12 bases between the germline ends. Germline CDR1 is MNHEY and CDR2 is SMNVEV (reference sequence). The CDR3 runs 13 residues. CDR3 sequence: CASSFGRAATQYF. DNA for the CDR3: TGTGCCAGCAGTTTCGGCCGAGCAGCGACCCAGTACTTC.

This clonotype has a count of ten or more. The chain recombines TRBV29-1 with TRBJ1-2; a weak D match, TRBD1 (5 bases). The CDR3 length is 11 residues. The V gene's germline CDR1 is SQVTM and CDR2 ANQGSEA. V dropped 7 bases and J dropped 2 bases, with 8 bases sitting between them. CDR3: CSGGENYGYTF. CDR3 DNA: TGCAGCGGGGGGGAAAACTATGGCTACACCTTC.

The table lists this clonotype with many counts. This chain joins TRBV7-9 and TRBJ1-5, with TRBD1 as a possible D gene (5 bases). Deletions cut 6 bases from V and 4 bases from J, with 7 bases between. This CDR3 spans 12 amino acids. The germline V gene has CDR1 SEHNR and CDR2 FQNEAQ (reference sequence). The CDR3 bases are TGTGCCAGCAGGGGGGGAAATCAGCCCCAGCATTTT. Amino acid sequence: CASRGGNQPQHF.

This clonotype was observed at least ten times. The V call is TRBV20-1, the J call TRBJ1-5, with 11 bases that match TRBD1. The trim removed 6 bases at V and 11 bases at J, leaving 12 bases unmatched. Germline V gene data show CDR1 as DFQATT and CDR2 as SNEGSKA (reference sequence). This CDR3 is 14 amino acids long. CDR3 nucleotides: TGCAGTGCACCGGGACAGGGGGTTTCAACGGCCCAGCATTTT. It encodes CSAPGQGVSTAQHF.

This clonotype showed up just once. This may arise from a read error, as a much more abundant clone is one base away. CDR3 sequence: CASHDRPQTGLGDTF. Here the CDR3 DNA reads TGCGCCAGCCACGACCGGCCGCAGACAGGGCTTGGCGACACCTTC. The rearrangement links TRBV5-1 to TRBJ1-2; TRBD1 aligns across 7 bases. The CDR3 sequence is 15 residues long. The germline gives CDR1 SGHRS, CDR2 YFSETQ.

This clonotype has ten or more counts. V is TRBV5-1 and J is TRBJ2-2; D is unresolved. V dropped 0 bases and J dropped 9 bases, with 15 bases sitting between them. The CDR3 runs 15 residues. In germline, CDR1 is SGHRS, CDR2 YFSETQ. CDR3 sequence: CASSLGAGSNWELFF. The CDR3 DNA reads as TGCGCCAGCAGCTTGGGGGCCGGGTCTAACTGGGAGCTGTTTTTT. Variable domain in full (rest from reference TRBV5-1 and TRBJ2-2): KAGVTQTPRYLIKTRGQQVTLSCSPISGHRSVSWYQQTPGQGLQFLFEYFSETQRNKGNFPGRFSGRQFSNSRSEMNVSTLELGDSALYLCASSLGAGSNWELFFGEGSRLTVL.

This clonotype has at least ten counts. The chain joins TRBV18 to TRBJ2-7; 8 bases are a match to TRBD2. The trim removed 6 bases at V and 9 bases at J, leaving 13 bases unmatched. CDR1 is KGHSH and CDR2 is LQKENI in the germline V gene. The CDR3 consists of 14 residues. CDR3 protein: CASSPGTRGYGQYF. The CDR3 bases are TGTGCCAGCTCTCCCGGGACTAGGGGATATGGGCAGTACTTC.

This clonotype was detected ten times or more. V is TRBV20-1 and J is TRBJ2-5; no reliable D call. From germline, CDR1 is DFQATT and CDR2 SNEGSKA (reference sequence). V was shortened by 0 bases and J by 5 bases, with 16 bases between the two germline ends. The CDR3 runs to 15 residues. CDR3 protein: CSARDGSAMHETQYF. The CDR3 coding sequence is TGCAGTGCTAGAGACGGGTCGGCGATGCACGAGACCCAGTACTTC.

There are many counts of this clonotype. The genes are TRBV5-1 and TRBJ1-4, with D perhaps matching TRBD1 (5 bases). CDR1 is SGHRS and CDR2 is YFSETQ in the germline V gene. Deletions cut 7 bases from V and 0 bases from J, with 13 bases between. The length of the CDR3 is 15 residues. CDR3 in amino acids: CASAGEGSTNEKLFF. In nucleotides, the CDR3 is TGCGCCAGCGCCGGGGAGGGGTCAACTAATGAAAAACTGTTTTTT.

This clonotype was counted many times. The gene calls are TRBV29-1 and TRBJ1-1; D is unclear. The length of the CDR3 is 10 residues. V gave up 7 bases and J gave up 3 bases, with 6 bases separating them. CDR1 is SQVTM, CDR2 ANQGSEA, per germline. The CDR3 here is CSAGHTEAFF. The CDR3 DNA is TGCAGCGCTGGGCACACTGAAGCTTTCTTT.

This clonotype was counted many times. V gene TRBV28 combines with J gene TRBJ1-2; 7 bases match TRBD1. Germline CDR1 MDHEN, CDR2 SYDVKM. This CDR3 is built from 16 residues. Trimming cost V 4 bases and J 4 bases; bases outside gene matches: 12. For the CDR3, the DNA is TGTGCCAGCAGTTCTTCTCCGGGACAGCCAAGCTATGGCTACACCTTC. Its protein is CASSSSPGQPSYGYTF.

This clonotype was recorded at least ten times. V and J are TRBV29-1 and TRBJ2-6; D gene ambiguous. The V end was cut by 6 bases, the J end by 0 bases, with 9 bases between. Germline V gene lookup returns CDR1 SQVTM and CDR2 ANQGSEA. This CDR3 comprises 14 residues. In DNA form, the CDR3 reads TGCAGCGTCACCATGGGCTCTGGGGCCAACGTCCTGACTTTC. Residues: CSVTMGSGANVLTF.

This clonotype appeared many times. The chain employs TRBV4-1 and TRBJ2-3; D is uncertain. The CDR3 runs 14 residues. Germline CDR1 is MGHRA and CDR2 is YSYEKL. The V end was cut by 0 bases, the J end by 5 bases, with 9 bases between. The CDR3 nucleotides read TGCGCCAGCAGCCAAGATGCAGAAGTAGATACGCAGTATTTT. This gives the protein CASSQDAEVDTQYF.

This clonotype was observed at least ten times. The J gene is TRBJ2-7, the V gene TRBV30; no definite D call. CDR3 size: 13 residues. The V gene's germline CDR1 is GTSNPN and CDR2 SVGIG (reference sequence). The germline V and J ends were trimmed by 0 bases and 1 base, with 7 bases remaining between them. Written as DNA, the CDR3 is TGTGCCTGGAGTGTGGACGGGTCCTACGAGCAGTACTTC. Protein: CAWSVDGSYEQYF.

The rearrangement uses TRBV7-8 and TRBJ2-7, with 9 bases matching TRBD1. The CDR3 extends over 16 amino acids. Losses at the gene ends were 5 bases for V and 3 bases for J; bases not matched to a gene: 11. Per the germline V gene, CDR1 is SGHVS and CDR2 is FQNEAQ. Here the CDR3 reads CASSPHAGQGNYEQYF. CDR3 DNA sequence: TGTGCCAGCAGCCCCCATGCGGGACAGGGTAACTACGAGCAGTACTTC.

As concerns this clonotype: Germline and junction disagree at one end, which may indicate a read error. The CDR3 DNA sequence: TGTGTCAGCAGCAGTAGCAATGAGCAGTTCTTC. Its translation: CVSSSSNEQFF. V is TRBV7-6 and J is TRBJ2-1; D is ambiguous. CDR1 SGHVS and CDR2 FNYEAQ come from the germline V gene. The CDR3 extends over 11 amino acids.

This clonotype came up many times. V gene TRBV20-1 combines with J gene TRBJ1-2; D uncertain. V was trimmed by 3 bases and J by 4 bases, leaving 9 bases between them. This CDR3 is 12 amino acids long. Looked up from germline, CDR1 is DFQATT and CDR2 is SNEGSKA (reference sequence). CDR3: CSARSRFYGYTF. CDR3 DNA sequence: TGCAGTGCTAGGTCCCGATTCTATGGCTACACCTTC.

This clonotype occurred many times. This rearrangement joins TRBV7-9 to TRBJ2-1; 8 nucleotides agree with TRBD2. Trimming cost V 5 bases and J 8 bases; bases outside gene matches: 11. Germline-derived CDR1 and CDR2 are SEHNR and FQNEAQ (reference sequence). CDR3 length equals 15 residues. CDR3 DNA: TGTGCCAGCAGCCGAGCCGGAGCGGGAGTGGATGAGCAGTTCTTC. Amino acids: CASSRAGAGVDEQFF.

The sample holds many counts of this clonotype. The chain has TRBV20-1 and TRBJ2-5; 7 nucleotides match TRBD1. The CDR3 is made up of 14 amino acids. Germline V gene lookup returns CDR1 DFQATT and CDR2 SNEGSKA (reference sequence). Trimming at V came to 5 bases and at J to 3 bases, leaving 9 bases not matched to a gene. CDR3 DNA sequence: TGCAGTGCTCAGACCGGGACAGTAAAAGAGACCCAGTACTTC. It codes for CSAQTGTVKETQYF.

This clonotype came up a few times. This rearrangement joins TRBV10-1 to TRBJ2-7, with no clear D. Per the germline V gene, CDR1 is WNHNN and CDR2 is SYGVQD (reference sequence). Trimming shortened V by 0 bases and J by 4 bases, and 13 bases separated the two germline ends. The CDR3 has 15 residues. The CDR3 DNA follows: TGCGCCAGCAGTGAGTCGCATCTTCCCCTTTACGAGCAGTACTTC. Amino acid sequence: CASSESHLPLYEQYF.

This clonotype was counted at least ten times. The gene calls are TRBV4-2 and TRBJ2-1; TRBD2 matches 8 bases. Germline trimming cut 4 bases from V and 6 bases from J; bases unmatched to any gene: 14. This CDR3 is 17 amino acids long. Germline lookup yields CDR1 LGHNA and CDR2 YNFKEQ. The DNA of the CDR3 is TGTGCCAGCAGCCGCCTAACGGGAGGGAGTAGTGGCAATGAGCAGTTCTTC. Protein sequence: CASSRLTGGSSGNEQFF.

This clonotype came up many times. The chain is built from TRBV29-1 and TRBJ1-2; the D is unclear. The germline gives CDR1 SQVTM, CDR2 ANQGSEA. This CDR3 contains 13 residues. V gave up 6 bases and J gave up 4 bases, with 15 bases separating them. The CDR3 sequence is CSVLSDPVYGYTF. The CDR3 DNA follows: TGCAGCGTGCTGTCGGATCCCGTCTATGGCTACACCTTC.

A note on this clonotype: Being one base from a much bigger clone, this may be a read error. This sequence joins TRBV12-3 or TRBV12-4 and TRBJ1-5; D unclear. V dropped 5 bases and J dropped 7 bases, with 18 bases sitting between them. The CDR3 totals 15 residues. In nucleotides, the CDR3 is TGTGCCAGCAGTCTTGCGGGTCCGGGAGGCCAGCCCCAGCATTTT. Residues: CASSLAGPGGQPQHF.

This clonotype was observed at least ten times. V usage is TRBV7-8 and J usage is TRBJ2-1, with 16 nucleotides matching TRBD2. The CDR3 is 16 residues long. Per the germline V gene, CDR1 is SGHVS and CDR2 is FQNEAQ. V was clipped by 8 bases and J by 7 bases; unmatched bases: 8. The CDR3 DNA is TGTGCCAGCGGGACTAGCGGGAGGGGGGTTAGGAATGAGCAGTTCTTC. Translated, it gives CASGTSGRGVRNEQFF.

The chain's CDR3 is CASSPGRGHNEQFF. In DNA form, the CDR3 reads TGTGCCAGCAGCCCCGGGAGGGGCCACAATGAGCAGTTCTTC. The chain carries TRBV4-2 and TRBJ2-1, with 8 bases lining up with TRBD2. Germline CDR1 LGHNA, CDR2 YNFKEQ. This CDR3 has 14 amino acids. With V trimmed by 4 bases and J by 5 bases, 4 bases remained unmatched.

In its sample, this clonotype was seen many times. The chain links TRBV24-1 to TRBJ1-5; 11 bases map to TRBD1. The CDR3 totals 16 residues. After removal of 2 bases from V and 6 bases from J, the junction contained 5 bases not matched to a gene. CDR1 and CDR2 (germline): KGHDR, SFDVKD. The CDR3 sequence: CATSDSRTGGSQPQHF. DNA for the CDR3: TGTGCCACCAGTGATTCCCGGACAGGGGGCAGTCAGCCCCAGCATTTT.

This clonotype was detected many times. The V gene is TRBV12-3 or TRBV12-4, the J gene TRBJ2-4, with 10 bases lining up with TRBD2. J lost 3 bases, V lost 2 bases, and 1 base had no gene match. The CDR3 contains 15 residues. CDR3 nucleotide sequence: TGTGCCAGCAGTTTAAGCGGGGGGGGCAAAAACATTCAGTACTTC. Protein product: CASSLSGGGKNIQYF.

The V call is TRBV25-1, the J call TRBJ2-5, with unresolved D. Germline values: CDR1 MGHDK, CDR2 SYGVNS. The CDR3 extends over 16 amino acids. Trimming shortened V by 3 bases and J by 7 bases, and 21 bases separated the two germline ends. The CDR3: CASSDSLPRLAGTQYF. The DNA of the CDR3 is TGTGCCAGCAGTGATTCCCTTCCTCGACTGGCCGGGACCCAGTACTTC.

This clonotype came up many times. This rearrangement joins TRBV10-3 to TRBJ2-3, with 9 bases lining up with TRBD2. J was trimmed by 2 bases and V by 4 bases; bases with no gene match: 7. The CDR3 is 16 residues long. CDR1 is ENHRY and CDR2 is SYGVKD in the germline V gene. In DNA form, the CDR3 reads TGTGCCATCAGTGGGCTAGCGGGAACCAACACAGATACGCAGTATTTT. The encoded protein is CAISGLAGTNTDTQYF.

In the case of this clonotype: This clone may be a read error of a much larger clone one base away. This CDR3 fails to terminate in the conserved phenylalanine or tryptophan, so it likely reflects a read error. The chain has TRBV7-2 and TRBJ2-4; D remains ambiguous. Trimming took 4 bases from V and 5 from J, leaving 12 bases between them. Looked up from germline, CDR1 is SGHTA and CDR2 is FQGNSA. The CDR3 extends over 14 amino acids. DNA of the CDR3: TGTGCCAGCAGCTCCCAAAGGGTAGAAAACATTCAGTACATC. Translating gives CASSSQRVENIQYI.

The genes are TRBV12-3 or TRBV12-4 and TRBJ1-1; D unresolved. The CDR3 totals 16 residues. Trimming left V 7 bases short and J 1 base short, with 19 bases between. In DNA, the CDR3 is TGTGCCAGCAATTCTTTTGGAGGAGATGGGAACACTGAAGCTTTCTTT. It encodes CASNSFGGDGNTEAFF.